The text below deals with one T cell receptor (beta chain). Antigen specificity is unknown. The isolated RNA, all of it, was reverse transcribed, so expressed TCRB transcripts were what got sequenced. Repertoires were generated with immunoSEQ multiplex PCR, while TCRdb's copy carries only in-frame clones and drops some. The sample has 350,000 to 400,000 clones; roughly 12% are singletons. These data come from a study of beta chain features in type 1 diabetes. The germline V gene encodes CDR1 SGHRS and CDR2 YFSETQ. The trim removed 1 base at V and 7 bases at J, leaving 4 bases unmatched. The CDR3 runs 15 residues. Overall study results and limits: VDJ junctions sequenced from type 1 diabetes patients showed fewer insertions and more deletions. Within each of all four CD4+ subsets, Type 1 diabetes patients had TCRB CDR3s that were moderately but significantly shorter.

J is TRBJ2-1 and V is TRBV5-1, with TRBD1 matching over 11 bases. Sequenced input: naive CD4+ T cells from blood. The sequence was collected from a woman between 18 and 29 years old with type 1 diabetes. The DNA of the CDR3 is TGCGCCAGCAGCTTGTCGGGACAGGGGGTGAATGAGCAGTTCTTC. This translates into CASSLSGQGVNEQFF.